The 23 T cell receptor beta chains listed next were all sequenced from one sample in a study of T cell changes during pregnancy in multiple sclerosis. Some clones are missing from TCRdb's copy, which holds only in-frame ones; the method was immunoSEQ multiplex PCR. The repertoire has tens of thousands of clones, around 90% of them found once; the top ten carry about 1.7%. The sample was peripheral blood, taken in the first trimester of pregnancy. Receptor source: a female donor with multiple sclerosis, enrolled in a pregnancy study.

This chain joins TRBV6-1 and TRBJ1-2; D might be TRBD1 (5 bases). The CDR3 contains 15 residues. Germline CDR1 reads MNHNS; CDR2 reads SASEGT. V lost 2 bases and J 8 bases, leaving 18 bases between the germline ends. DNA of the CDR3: TGTGCCAGCAGTGAAACATGGGGCTCGGCAGGGGGCTACACCTTC. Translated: CASSETWGSAGGYTF.

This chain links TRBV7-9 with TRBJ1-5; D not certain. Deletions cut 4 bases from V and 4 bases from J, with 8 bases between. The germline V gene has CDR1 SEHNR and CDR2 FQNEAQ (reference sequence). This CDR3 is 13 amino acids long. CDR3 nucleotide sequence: TGTGCCAGCAGCTCGGGTGCGAATCAGCCCCAGCATTTT. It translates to CASSSGANQPQHF.

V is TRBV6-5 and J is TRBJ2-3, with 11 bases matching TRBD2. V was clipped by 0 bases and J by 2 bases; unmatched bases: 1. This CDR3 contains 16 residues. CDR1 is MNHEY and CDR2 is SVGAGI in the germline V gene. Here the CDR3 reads CASSYSGLADTDTQYF. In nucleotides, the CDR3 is TGTGCCAGCAGTTACTCGGGACTAGCGGACACAGATACGCAGTATTTT.

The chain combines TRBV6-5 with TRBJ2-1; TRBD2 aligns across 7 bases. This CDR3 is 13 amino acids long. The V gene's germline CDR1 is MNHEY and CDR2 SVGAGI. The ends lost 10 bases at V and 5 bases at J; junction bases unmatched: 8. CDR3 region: CATNRDYDNEQFF. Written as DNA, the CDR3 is TGTGCCACCAACCGGGACTACGACAATGAGCAGTTCTTC.

The CDR3 DNA reads TGCGCCAGCAGCCAAGATCCGGGGATGAACACTGAAGCTTTCTTT. Translation: CASSQDPGMNTEAFF. The chain uses TRBV4-3 and TRBJ1-1; D gene uncertain. The germline gives CDR1 LGHNA, CDR2 YSLEER. The CDR3 spans 15 residues. The V end was cut by 0 bases, the J end by 0 bases, with 8 bases between.

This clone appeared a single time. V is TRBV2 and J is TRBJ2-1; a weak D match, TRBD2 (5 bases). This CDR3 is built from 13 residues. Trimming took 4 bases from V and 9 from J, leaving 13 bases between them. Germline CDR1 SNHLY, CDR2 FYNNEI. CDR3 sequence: CASSAILEGEQFF. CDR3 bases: TGTGCCAGCAGTGCTATCCTAGAGGGTGAGCAGTTCTTC.

CDR3 loop: CATRRTRSETQYF. DNA of the CDR3: TGTGCCACCCGGAGGACTAGGTCTGAAACGCAGTATTTT. This sequence joins TRBV7-3 and TRBJ2-3, with 7 nucleotides matching TRBD2. Germline lookup yields CDR1 SGHTA and CDR2 FQGTGA. This CDR3 is 13 amino acids long. The ends lost 10 bases at V and 9 bases at J; junction bases unmatched: 13.

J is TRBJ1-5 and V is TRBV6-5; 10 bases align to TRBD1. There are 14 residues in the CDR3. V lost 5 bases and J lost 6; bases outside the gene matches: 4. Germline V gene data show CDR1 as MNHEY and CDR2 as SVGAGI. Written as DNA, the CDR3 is TGTGCCAGCAGTGGGACAGGGGCGGGTCAGCCCCAGCATTTT. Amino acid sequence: CASSGTGAGQPQHF.

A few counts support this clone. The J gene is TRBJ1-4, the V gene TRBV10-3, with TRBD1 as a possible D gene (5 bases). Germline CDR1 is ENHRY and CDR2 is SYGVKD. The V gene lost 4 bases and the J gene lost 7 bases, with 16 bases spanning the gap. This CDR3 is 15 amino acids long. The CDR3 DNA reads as TGTGCCATCAGTGGGGGCCTCTTGGCCTTTGAAAAACTGTTTTTT. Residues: CAISGGLLAFEKLFF.

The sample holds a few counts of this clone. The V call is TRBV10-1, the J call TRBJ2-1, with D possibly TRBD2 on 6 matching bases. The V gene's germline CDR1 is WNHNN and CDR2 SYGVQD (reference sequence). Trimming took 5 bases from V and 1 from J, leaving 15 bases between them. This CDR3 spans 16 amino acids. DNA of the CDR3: TGCGCCAGCAGTCCTGTGCTAGCGCTATCCTACAATGAGCAGTTCTTC. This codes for CASSPVLALSYNEQFF.

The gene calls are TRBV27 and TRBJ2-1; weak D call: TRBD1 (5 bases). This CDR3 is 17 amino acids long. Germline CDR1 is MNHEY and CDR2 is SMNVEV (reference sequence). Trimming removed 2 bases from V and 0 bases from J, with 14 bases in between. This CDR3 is CASSLLTGLSSYNEQFF. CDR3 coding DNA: TGTGCCAGCAGTTTACTTACAGGCCTTAGCTCCTACAATGAGCAGTTCTTC.

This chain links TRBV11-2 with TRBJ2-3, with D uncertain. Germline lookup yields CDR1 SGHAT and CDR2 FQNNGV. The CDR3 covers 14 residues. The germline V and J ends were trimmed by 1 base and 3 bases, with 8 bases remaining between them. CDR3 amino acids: CASSLGSGTDTQYF. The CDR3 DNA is TGTGCCAGCAGCTTAGGTTCGGGTACAGATACGCAGTATTTT.

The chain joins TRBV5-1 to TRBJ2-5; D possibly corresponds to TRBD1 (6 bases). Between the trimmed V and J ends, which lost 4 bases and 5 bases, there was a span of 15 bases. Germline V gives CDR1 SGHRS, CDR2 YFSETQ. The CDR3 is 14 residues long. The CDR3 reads CASSPQTGFETQYF. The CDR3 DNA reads TGCGCCAGCAGCCCACAAACAGGGTTTGAGACCCAGTACTTC.

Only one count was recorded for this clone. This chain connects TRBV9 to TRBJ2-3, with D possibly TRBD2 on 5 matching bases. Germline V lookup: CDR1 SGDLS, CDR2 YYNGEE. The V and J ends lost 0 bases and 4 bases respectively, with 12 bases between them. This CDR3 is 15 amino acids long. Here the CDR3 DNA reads TGTGCCAGCAGCGTAGATGAGGGATTCGCAGATACGCAGTATTTT. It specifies CASSVDEGFADTQYF.

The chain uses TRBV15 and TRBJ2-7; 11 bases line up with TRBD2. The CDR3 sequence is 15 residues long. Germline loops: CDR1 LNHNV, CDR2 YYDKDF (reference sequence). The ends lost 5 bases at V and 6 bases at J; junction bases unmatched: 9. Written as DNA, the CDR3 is TGTGCCACCAGCTCGACCCGACTAGCGGGAACCGAGCAGTACTTC. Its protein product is CATSSTRLAGTEQYF.

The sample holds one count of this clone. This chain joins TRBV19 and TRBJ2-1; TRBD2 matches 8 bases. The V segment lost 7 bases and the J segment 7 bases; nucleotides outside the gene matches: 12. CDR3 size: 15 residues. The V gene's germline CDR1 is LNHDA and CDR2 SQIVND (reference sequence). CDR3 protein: CASTSAREGWNEQFF. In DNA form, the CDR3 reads TGTGCCAGTACCTCGGCTCGGGAGGGATGGAATGAGCAGTTCTTC.

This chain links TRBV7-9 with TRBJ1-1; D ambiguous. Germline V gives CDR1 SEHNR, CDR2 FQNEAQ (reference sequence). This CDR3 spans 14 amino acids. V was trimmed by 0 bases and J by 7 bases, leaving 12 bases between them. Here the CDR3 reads CASSLAGWAGEAFF. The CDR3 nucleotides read TGTGCCAGCAGCTTAGCTGGTTGGGCAGGTGAAGCTTTCTTT.

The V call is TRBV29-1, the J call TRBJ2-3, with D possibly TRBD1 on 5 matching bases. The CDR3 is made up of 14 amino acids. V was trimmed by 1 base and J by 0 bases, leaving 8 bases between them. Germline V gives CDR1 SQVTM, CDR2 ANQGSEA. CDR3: CSVEAGSSTDTQYF. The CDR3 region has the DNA TGCAGCGTTGAAGCAGGGTCTAGCACAGATACGCAGTATTTT.

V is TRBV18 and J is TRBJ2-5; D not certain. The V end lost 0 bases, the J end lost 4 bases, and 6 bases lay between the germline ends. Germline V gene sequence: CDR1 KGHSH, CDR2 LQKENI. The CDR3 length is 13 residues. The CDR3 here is CASSPPLVETQYF. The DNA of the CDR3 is TGTGCCAGCTCACCACCCCTAGTAGAGACCCAGTACTTC.

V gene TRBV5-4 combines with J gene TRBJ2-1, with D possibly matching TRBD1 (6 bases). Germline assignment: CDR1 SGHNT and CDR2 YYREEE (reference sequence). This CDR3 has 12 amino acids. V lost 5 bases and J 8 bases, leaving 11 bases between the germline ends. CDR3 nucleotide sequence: TGTGCCAGCAGTCCGGACAGCTATGAGCAGTTCTTC. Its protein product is CASSPDSYEQFF.

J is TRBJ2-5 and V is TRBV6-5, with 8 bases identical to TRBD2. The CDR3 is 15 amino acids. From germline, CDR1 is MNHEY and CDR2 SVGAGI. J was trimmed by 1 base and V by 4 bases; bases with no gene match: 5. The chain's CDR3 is CASSSTLAAQETQYF. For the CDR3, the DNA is TGTGCCAGCAGTTCAACACTAGCGGCCCAAGAGACCCAGTACTTC.

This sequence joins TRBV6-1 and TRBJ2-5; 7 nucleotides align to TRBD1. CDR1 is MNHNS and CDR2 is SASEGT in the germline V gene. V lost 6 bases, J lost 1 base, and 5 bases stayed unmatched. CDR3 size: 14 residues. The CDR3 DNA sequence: TGTGCCAGCAGCAGGGACAGACCCCAAGAGACCCAGTACTTC. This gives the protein CASSRDRPQETQYF.

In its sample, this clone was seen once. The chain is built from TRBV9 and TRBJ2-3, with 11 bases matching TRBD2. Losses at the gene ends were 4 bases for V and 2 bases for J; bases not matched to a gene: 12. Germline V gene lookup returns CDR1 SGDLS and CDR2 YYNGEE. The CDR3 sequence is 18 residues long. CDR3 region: CASSTPYQGLADTDTQYF. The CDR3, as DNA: TGTGCCAGCAGCACTCCATACCAGGGACTAGCGGACACAGATACGCAGTATTTT.